Shown below are 23 T cell receptor beta chains from a single sample sequenced in a study of beta chain features in type 1 diabetes. Whole-study results and caveats: Type 1 diabetes patients had TCRB CDR3s that were shorter (moderately but significantly so) in all four CD4+ subsets.

All of the isolated RNA was reverse transcribed, so expressed TCRB transcripts were sequenced. Sequencing used immunoSEQ multiplex PCR; TCRdb keeps in-frame clones, though not all of them. The table records a few hundred thousand clones, about 14% of them present only once. These receptors have no known antigen. The sample was naive CD4+ T cells from blood. Receptors originate from a man between 25 and 39 years old with type 1 diabetes.

The rearrangement joins TRBV25-1 to TRBJ2-1; 11 nucleotides align to TRBD2. V was pared by 0 bases and J by 5 bases, with 3 bases of the junction left unmatched. Germline V gene lookup returns CDR1 MGHDK and CDR2 SYGVNS. CDR3 length: 16 residues. CDR3 protein: CASSEYATSGNNEQFF. CDR3 nucleotide sequence: TGTGCCAGCAGTGAATATGCGACTAGCGGGAACAATGAGCAGTTCTTC. Full variable domain (missing parts from reference TRBV25-1 and TRBJ2-1): EADIYQTPRYLVIGTGKKITLECSQTMGHDKMYWYQQDPGMELHLIHYSYGVNSTEKGDLSSESTVSRIRTEHFPLTLESARPSHTSQYLCASSEYATSGNNEQFFGPGTRLTVL.

The CDR3 DNA reads TGTGCCAGCAGTTTAACACATGAGCAGTTCTTC. Translating it yields CASSLTHEQFF. This rearrangement joins TRBV28 to TRBJ2-1; no definite D call. Germline CDR1 MDHEN, CDR2 SYDVKM. The CDR3 covers 11 residues. The germline V and J ends were trimmed by 2 bases and 8 bases, with 4 bases remaining between them. Together with reference TRBV28 and TRBJ2-1, the CDR3 gives the full variable domain: DVKVTQSSRYLVKRTGEKVFLECVQDMDHENMFWYRQDPGLGLRLIYFSYDVKMKEKGDIPEGYSVSREKKERFSLILESASTNQTSMYLCASSLTHEQFFGPGTRLTVL.

This clone was seen only a few times. The chain is built from TRBV30 and TRBJ1-2; maybe TRBD1 (5 bases). This CDR3 region has 14 residues. Germline CDR1 GTSNPN, CDR2 SVGIG (reference sequence). The V end was cut by 4 bases, the J end by 3 bases, with 15 bases between. The DNA for the CDR3 is TGTGCCTGGATCTGGCCAGGGTACGACTATGGCTACACCTTC. Its protein is CAWIWPGYDYGYTF.

The chain is built from TRBV7-9 and TRBJ2-2; D might be TRBD2 (7 bases). CDR1 is SEHNR, CDR2 FQNEAQ, per germline (reference sequence). Trimming took 4 bases from V and 5 from J, leaving 17 bases between them. The CDR3 contains 16 residues. CDR3 amino acids: CASSWGGLRRTGELFF. The CDR3 DNA sequence: TGTGCCAGCAGCTGGGGGGGCCTCCGGAGGACCGGGGAGCTGTTTTTT.

The J gene is TRBJ2-7, the V gene TRBV20-1; 7 positions match TRBD1. V lost 5 bases and J lost 3; bases outside the gene matches: 1. CDR3 length equals 11 residues. Germline CDR1 reads DFQATT; CDR2 reads SNEGSKA (reference sequence). The CDR3 here is CSAGTDYEQYF. In nucleotides, the CDR3 is TGCAGTGCTGGGACAGACTACGAGCAGTACTTC.

A few counts support this clone. The genes are TRBV6-6 and TRBJ1-1; D unresolved. The germline CDR1 and CDR2 sequences are MNHNY and SVGAGI (reference sequence). Trimming took off 4 bases at V and 1 base at J, with 10 bases between the two ends. This CDR3 region has 14 residues. CDR3 in DNA: TGTGCCAGCAGTTTACGTCTCGGGAACACTGAAGCTTTCTTT. Amino acids: CASSLRLGNTEAFF.

This clone was seen only a few times. This chain connects TRBV6-4 to TRBJ1-1; possibly TRBD1 for D (5 bases). This CDR3 has 13 amino acids. Germline CDR1 MRHNA, CDR2 SNTAGT. The V and J ends lost 3 bases and 1 base respectively, with 6 bases between them. DNA for the CDR3: TGTGCCAGCAGTGAACAGGAGAACACTGAAGCTTTCTTT. This gives the protein CASSEQENTEAFF.

The chain carries TRBV18 and TRBJ2-1; 8 bases map to TRBD2. Trimming removed 0 bases from V and 6 bases from J; junction bases left unmatched: 4. CDR1 KGHSH and CDR2 LQKENI come from the germline V gene. The CDR3 runs 15 residues. The CDR3 loop reads CASSPPSGSRNEQFF. DNA for the CDR3: TGTGCCAGCTCACCACCCAGCGGGAGTCGCAATGAGCAGTTCTTC.

This clone was detected a few times. J is TRBJ2-2 and V is TRBV30, with a weak D call TRBD2 (5 bases). Trimming removed 3 bases at V and 3 bases at J, with 11 bases between. The germline gives CDR1 GTSNPN, CDR2 SVGIG (reference sequence). This CDR3 comprises 14 residues. CDR3 residues: CAWSDGKDTGELFF. The CDR3 bases are TGTGCCTGGAGCGACGGGAAGGACACCGGGGAGCTGTTTTTT.

J is TRBJ2-7 and V is TRBV18; 7 positions match TRBD1. The CDR3 contains 14 residues. J gave up 3 bases and V 3 bases, and 5 bases lay outside the gene matches. The germline V gene encodes CDR1 KGHSH and CDR2 LQKENI. The CDR3 nucleotides read TGTGCCAGCTCACCCGACAGGGTGGTCTACGAGCAGTACTTC. This codes for CASSPDRVVYEQYF.

V and J are TRBV25-1 and TRBJ2-2; TRBD2 might be the D (6 bases). The CDR3 spans 17 residues. Trimming left V 6 bases short and J 1 base short, with 18 bases between. Germline lookup yields CDR1 MGHDK and CDR2 SYGVNS. In DNA form, the CDR3 reads TGTGCCAGCAGAGCTCGACGGGACTGGCTGAACACCGGGGAGCTGTTTTTT. It codes for CASRARRDWLNTGELFF.

On this clone: At one boundary the junction diverges from the germline segment, which might be a read error. The V and J genes are TRBV30 and TRBJ2-7; D is ambiguous. Germline-derived CDR1 and CDR2 are GTSNPN and SVGIG (reference sequence). The CDR3 totals 11 residues. CDR3 residues: CACSAHYEQYF. The CDR3 DNA follows: TGTGCCTGCAGTGCCCACTACGAGCAGTACTTC.

This chain joins TRBV5-4 and TRBJ1-5; D not resolved. The germline gives CDR1 SGHNT, CDR2 YYREEE (reference sequence). There are 15 residues in the CDR3. Between the trimmed V and J ends, which lost 0 bases and 5 bases, there was a span of 12 bases. CDR3 sequence: CASSLAPGGDQPQHF. CDR3 coding DNA: TGTGCCAGCAGCTTGGCTCCGGGAGGCGATCAGCCCCAGCATTTT.

This clone was seen only a few times. Here the CDR3 reads CASSRQLYNEQFF. The CDR3 nucleotides are TGTGCCAGCAGTAGACAGCTCTACAATGAGCAGTTCTTC. V is TRBV2 and J is TRBJ2-1; the D gene is possibly TRBD1 (5 bases). From germline, CDR1 is SNHLY and CDR2 FYNNEI. V lost 5 bases to trimming and J lost 3 bases, with 8 bases between them. The CDR3 consists of 13 residues.

V and J are TRBV5-1 and TRBJ2-2; 10 nucleotides agree with TRBD2. The CDR3 has 18 residues. After removal of 4 bases from V and 0 bases from J, the junction contained 9 bases not matched to a gene. Germline CDR1 reads SGHRS; CDR2 reads YFSETQ. The CDR3 loop reads CASSPSGGLLSNTGELFF. The DNA of the CDR3 is TGCGCCAGCAGCCCTAGCGGGGGCCTCCTTTCGAACACCGGGGAGCTGTTTTTT.

V gene TRBV2 combines with J gene TRBJ2-3; D gene ambiguous. Germline lookup yields CDR1 SNHLY and CDR2 FYNNEI. CDR3 size: 14 residues. V lost 0 bases, J lost 4 bases, and 8 bases lay in between. The CDR3 DNA reads as TGTGCCAGCAGTGAAGCGTCCAGGCCAGATACGCAGTATTTT. The encoded protein is CASSEASRPDTQYF. The full variable domain, completed using reference TRBV2 and TRBJ2-3, is EPEVTQTPSHQVTQMGQEVILRCVPISNHLYFYWYRQILGQKVEFLVSFYNNEISEKSEIFDDQFSVERPDGSNFTLKIRSTKLEDSAMYFCASSEASRPDTQYFGPGTRLTVL.

The chain is built from TRBV7-2 and TRBJ1-2, with D possibly being TRBD1 (6 bases). This CDR3 is 14 amino acids long. The germline gives CDR1 SGHTA, CDR2 FQGNSA. Trimming stripped 5 bases from V and 2 bases from J, with 12 bases between. This chain's CDR3 is CASSLHTGNYGYTF. The CDR3 DNA reads as TGTGCCAGCAGCCTACACACAGGGAACTATGGCTACACCTTC. Together with reference TRBV7-2 and TRBJ1-2, the CDR3 gives the full variable domain: GAGVSQSPSNKVTEKGKDVELRCDPISGHTALYWYRQSLGQGLEFLIYFQGNSAPDKSGLPSDRFSAERTGGSVSTLTIQRTQQEDSAVYLCASSLHTGNYGYTFGSGTRLTVV.

The chain has TRBV7-9 and TRBJ1-4; 7 bases map to TRBD1. Germline V gives CDR1 SEHNR, CDR2 FQNEAQ (reference sequence). The CDR3 sequence is 15 residues long. V lost 4 bases and J lost 7; bases outside the gene matches: 9. The CDR3: CASSSPTGIVEKLFF. CDR3 DNA sequence: TGTGCCAGCAGCTCTCCGACAGGGATAGTTGAAAAACTGTTTTTT.

CDR3 DNA sequence: TGCGCCAGCAGCTTGAACGGGAGGGGCCCAGATACGCAGTATTTT. The encoded protein is CASSLNGRGPDTQYF. The chain combines TRBV5-1 with TRBJ2-3, with 8 bases aligning to TRBD2. Germline trimming cut 1 base from V and 4 bases from J; bases unmatched to any gene: 5. Germline CDR1 SGHRS, CDR2 YFSETQ. The CDR3 runs to 15 residues.

This clone was found a few times. The chain is built from TRBV30 and TRBJ1-5, with D perhaps TRBD1 (5 bases). Germline V CDR1 and CDR2: GTSNPN, SVGIG (reference sequence). The CDR3 has 13 residues. Trimming left V 5 bases short and J 1 base short, with 9 bases between. The CDR3 is CAWDSGSNQPQHF. CDR3 DNA: TGTGCCTGGGATTCAGGGAGCAATCAGCCCCAGCATTTT.

The rearrangement uses TRBV19 and TRBJ1-1; the match to TRBD1 covers 8 bases. The CDR3 totals 13 residues. After removal of 7 bases from V and 4 bases from J, the junction contained 5 bases not matched to a gene. CDR1 and CDR2 from the germline V gene are LNHDA and SQIVND (reference sequence). The CDR3 sequence: CASKDRVPTEAFF. DNA of the CDR3: TGTGCCAGTAAGGACAGGGTTCCCACTGAAGCTTTCTTT.

The V gene is TRBV7-9, the J gene TRBJ1-2; possibly TRBD1 for D (6 bases). The CDR3 is 13 amino acids. CDR1 and CDR2 (germline): SEHNR, FQNEAQ (reference sequence). V lost 5 bases and J lost 3, with 10 bases in between. The CDR3 reads CASSQDSDYGYTF. The DNA for the CDR3 is TGTGCCAGCAGCCAGGACAGCGACTATGGCTACACCTTC.

The chain is built from TRBV5-6 and TRBJ2-7, with 11 bases fitting TRBD2. Germline CDR1 SGHDT, CDR2 YYEEEE. CDR3 size: 15 residues. The V segment lost 4 bases and the J segment 9 bases; nucleotides outside the gene matches: 12. For the CDR3, the DNA is TGTGCCAGCAGCCCGGGACTAGCGGTTACCGGGGGGCAGTACTTC. This translates into CASSPGLAVTGGQYF.